This record covers a single T cell receptor (beta chain). Antigen unknown. Unique molecular identifiers tagged the TCR beta cDNA libraries. The source material, about 0.9 to 11 million T cells, gave rise to about 500,000 cDNA molecules. TCRdb reprocessed the PCR reads with MiXCR, giving one entry per CDR3 protein. The sample has more than 450,000 distinct CDR3 sequences, around 36% seen once. This entry comes from a study of post-analysis software for immune sequencing data. Findings and limits, study-wide: There were a few TRBV segments more frequent in patients than controls, and TRBV5-6, TRBV5-1 and TRBV20-1 were among them. Batch-mates among the samples co-clustered strongly by F measure.

CDR1 and CDR2 (germline): MDHEN, SYDVKM. With V trimmed by 5 bases and J by 10 bases, 5 bases remained unmatched. This CDR3 spans 14 amino acids. The genes are TRBV28 and TRBJ2-1; TRBD2 agrees at 13 bases. The source is a girl younger than 18 with multiple sclerosis. Sample: blood. The CDR3 spells CASSPGTSGEEQFF. In DNA, the CDR3 is TGTGCCAGCAGTCCCGGGACTAGCGGGGAGGAGCAGTTCTTC.